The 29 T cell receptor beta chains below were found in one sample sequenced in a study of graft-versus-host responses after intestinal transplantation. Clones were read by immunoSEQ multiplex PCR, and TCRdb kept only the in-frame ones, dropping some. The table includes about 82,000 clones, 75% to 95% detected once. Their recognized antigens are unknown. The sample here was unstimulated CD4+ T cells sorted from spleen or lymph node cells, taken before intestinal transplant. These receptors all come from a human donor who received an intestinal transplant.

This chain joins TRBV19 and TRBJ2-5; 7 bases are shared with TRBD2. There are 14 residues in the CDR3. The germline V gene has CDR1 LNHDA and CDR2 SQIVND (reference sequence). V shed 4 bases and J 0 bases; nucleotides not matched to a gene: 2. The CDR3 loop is CASSTGTNQETQYF. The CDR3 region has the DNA TGTGCCAGTAGTACTGGGACTAACCAAGAGACCCAGTACTTC.

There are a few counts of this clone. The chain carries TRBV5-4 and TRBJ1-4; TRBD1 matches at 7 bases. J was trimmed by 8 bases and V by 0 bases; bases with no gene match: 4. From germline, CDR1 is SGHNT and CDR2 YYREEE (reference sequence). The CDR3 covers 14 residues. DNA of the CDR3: TGTGCCAGCAGCTTGGACAGGGGACAAGAAAAACTGTTTTTT. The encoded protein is CASSLDRGQEKLFF.

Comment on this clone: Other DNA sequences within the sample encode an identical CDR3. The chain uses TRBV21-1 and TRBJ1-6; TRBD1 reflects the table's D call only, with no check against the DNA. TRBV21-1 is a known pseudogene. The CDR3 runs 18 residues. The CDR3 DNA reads TGTGCCAGCAGGGGGGCGACAGGGATTTGCTCCTATAATTCACCCCTTCACTTT. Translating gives CASRGATGICSYNSPLHF.

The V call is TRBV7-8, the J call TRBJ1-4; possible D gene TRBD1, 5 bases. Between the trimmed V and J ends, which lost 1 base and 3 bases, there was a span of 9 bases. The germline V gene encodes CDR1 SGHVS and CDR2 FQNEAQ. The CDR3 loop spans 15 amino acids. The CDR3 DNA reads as TGTGCCAGCAGCTTAGTGGGGGGGGCTAATGAAAAACTGTTTTTT. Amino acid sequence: CASSLVGGANEKLFF.

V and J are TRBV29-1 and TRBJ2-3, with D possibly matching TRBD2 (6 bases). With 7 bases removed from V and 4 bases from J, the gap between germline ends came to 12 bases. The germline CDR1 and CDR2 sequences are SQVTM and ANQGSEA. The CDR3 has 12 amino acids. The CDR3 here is CSARLAADTQYF. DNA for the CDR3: TGCAGCGCGCGGTTAGCGGCAGATACGCAGTATTTT.

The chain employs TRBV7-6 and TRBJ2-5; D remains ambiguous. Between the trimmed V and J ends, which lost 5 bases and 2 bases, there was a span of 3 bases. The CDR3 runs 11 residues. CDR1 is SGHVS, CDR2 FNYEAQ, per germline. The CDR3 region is CASSQQETQYF. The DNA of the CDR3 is TGTGCCAGCAGCCAGCAAGAGACCCAGTACTTC.

CDR3 nucleotide sequence: TGTGCCAGCAGCCAGGGACTACACACAGATACGCAGTATTTT. Encoded protein: CASSQGLHTDTQYF. The chain joins TRBV7-9 to TRBJ2-3, with 7 nucleotides matching TRBD2. Per the germline V gene, CDR1 is SEHNR and CDR2 is FQNEAQ (reference sequence). The junction had 4 bases not matched to a gene; V was cut back by 5 bases and J by 2 bases. The CDR3 sequence is 14 residues long.

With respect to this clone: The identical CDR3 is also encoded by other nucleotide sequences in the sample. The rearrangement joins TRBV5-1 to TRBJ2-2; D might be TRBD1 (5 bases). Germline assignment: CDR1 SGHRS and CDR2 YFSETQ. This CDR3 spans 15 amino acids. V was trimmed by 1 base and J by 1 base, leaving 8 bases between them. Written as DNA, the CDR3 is TGCGCCAGCAGCTTGTCAGGGAAGAACACCGGGGAGCTGTTTTTT. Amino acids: CASSLSGKNTGELFF.

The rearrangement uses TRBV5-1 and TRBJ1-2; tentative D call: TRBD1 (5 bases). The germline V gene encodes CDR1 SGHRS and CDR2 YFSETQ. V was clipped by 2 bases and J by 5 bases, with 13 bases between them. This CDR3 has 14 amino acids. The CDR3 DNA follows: TGCGCCAGCAGCTTTCAGGGCGGGAGATATGGCTACACCTTC. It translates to CASSFQGGRYGYTF. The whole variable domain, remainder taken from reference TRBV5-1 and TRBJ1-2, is KAGVTQTPRYLIKTRGQQVTLSCSPISGHRSVSWYQQTPGQGLQFLFEYFSETQRNKGNFPGRFSGRQFSNSRSEMNVSTLELGDSALYLCASSFQGGRYGYTFGSGTRLTVV.

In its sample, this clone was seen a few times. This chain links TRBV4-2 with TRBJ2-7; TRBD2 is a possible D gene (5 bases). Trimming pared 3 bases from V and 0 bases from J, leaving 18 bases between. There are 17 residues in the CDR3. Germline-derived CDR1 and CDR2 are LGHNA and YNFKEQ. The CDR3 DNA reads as TGTGCCAGCAGCCAGGCCTCGGCGGGTGCGAGCTCCTACGAGCAGTACTTC. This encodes CASSQASAGASSYEQYF.

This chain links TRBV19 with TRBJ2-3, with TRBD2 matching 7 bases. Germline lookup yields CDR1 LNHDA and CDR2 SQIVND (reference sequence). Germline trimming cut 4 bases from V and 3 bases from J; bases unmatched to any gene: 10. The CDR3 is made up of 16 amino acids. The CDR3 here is CASSTPTGGLTDTQYF. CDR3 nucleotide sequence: TGTGCCAGTAGTACCCCCACGGGAGGTTTGACAGATACGCAGTATTTT. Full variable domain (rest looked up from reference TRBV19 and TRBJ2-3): DGGITQSPKYLFRKEGQNVTLSCEQNLNHDAMYWYRQDPGQGLRLIYYSQIVNDFQKGDIAEGYSVSREKKESFPLTVTSAQKNPTAFYLCASSTPTGGLTDTQYFGPGTRLTVL.

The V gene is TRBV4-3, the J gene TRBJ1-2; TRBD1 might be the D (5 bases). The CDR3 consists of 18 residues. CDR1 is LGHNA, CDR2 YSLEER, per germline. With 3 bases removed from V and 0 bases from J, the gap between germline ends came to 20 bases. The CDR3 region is CASSHLSGGRGSNYGYTF. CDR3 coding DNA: TGCGCCAGCAGCCACCTTTCGGGGGGGAGGGGTTCTAACTATGGCTACACCTTC.

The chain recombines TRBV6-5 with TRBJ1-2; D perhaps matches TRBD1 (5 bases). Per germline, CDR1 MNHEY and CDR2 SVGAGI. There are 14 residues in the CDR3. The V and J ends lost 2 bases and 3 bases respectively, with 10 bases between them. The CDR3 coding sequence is TGTGCCAGCAGTTACGGGGGGTTAGACTATGGCTACACCTTC. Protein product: CASSYGGLDYGYTF.

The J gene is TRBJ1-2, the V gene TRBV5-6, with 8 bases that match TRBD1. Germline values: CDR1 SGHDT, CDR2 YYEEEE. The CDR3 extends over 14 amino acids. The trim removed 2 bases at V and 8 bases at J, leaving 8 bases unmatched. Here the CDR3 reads CASSLGQGLGGYTF. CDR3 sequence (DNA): TGTGCCAGCAGCTTAGGACAGGGCCTGGGAGGCTACACCTTC.

CDR3 sequence reads: CASREQVATNEKLFF. The CDR3 DNA is TGCGCCAGCAGAGAACAGGTCGCAACTAATGAAAAACTGTTTTTT. The rearrangement links TRBV5-1 to TRBJ1-4, with a weak D call TRBD1 (5 bases). Germline values: CDR1 SGHRS, CDR2 YFSETQ. The CDR3 runs 15 residues. V was clipped by 5 bases and J by 0 bases, with 11 bases between them.

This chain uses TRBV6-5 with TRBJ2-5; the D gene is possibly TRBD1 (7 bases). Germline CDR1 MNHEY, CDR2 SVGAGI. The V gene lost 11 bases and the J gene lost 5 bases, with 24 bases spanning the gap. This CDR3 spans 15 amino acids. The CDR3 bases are TGTGCCTCTGCAACGCCGTCAGGGGGGCAGGAGACCCAGTACTTC. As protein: CASATPSGGQETQYF.

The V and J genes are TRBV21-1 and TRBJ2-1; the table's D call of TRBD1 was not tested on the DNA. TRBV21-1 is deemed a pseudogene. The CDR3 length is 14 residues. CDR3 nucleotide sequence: TGTGCCAGCCCGGGACAGGGGGTGCGCAATGAGCAGTTCTTC. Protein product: CASPGQGVRNEQFF.

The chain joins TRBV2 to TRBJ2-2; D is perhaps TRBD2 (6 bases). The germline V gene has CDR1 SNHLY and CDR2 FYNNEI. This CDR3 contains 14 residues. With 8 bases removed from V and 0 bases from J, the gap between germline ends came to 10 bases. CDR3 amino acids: CASLAIANTGELFF. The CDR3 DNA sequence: TGTGCCAGCCTAGCGATCGCGAACACCGGGGAGCTGTTTTTT.

The CDR3: CASGLVRGQGLYNQPQHF. DNA of the CDR3: TGTGCTAGTGGTTTGGTACGGGGACAGGGGCTATACAATCAGCCCCAGCATTTT. V and J are TRBV12-5 and TRBJ1-5; 10 bases align to TRBD1. The CDR3 runs to 18 residues. V was pared by 0 bases and J by 3 bases, with 8 bases of the junction left unmatched. In germline, CDR1 is LGHNT, CDR2 FRNRAP.

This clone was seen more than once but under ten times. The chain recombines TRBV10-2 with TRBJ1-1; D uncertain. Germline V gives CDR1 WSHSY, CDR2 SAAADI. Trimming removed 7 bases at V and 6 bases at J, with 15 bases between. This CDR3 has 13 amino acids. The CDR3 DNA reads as TGCGCCAGCACTGCGACAACGGCCGCTGAAGCTTTCTTT. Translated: CASTATTAAEAFF.

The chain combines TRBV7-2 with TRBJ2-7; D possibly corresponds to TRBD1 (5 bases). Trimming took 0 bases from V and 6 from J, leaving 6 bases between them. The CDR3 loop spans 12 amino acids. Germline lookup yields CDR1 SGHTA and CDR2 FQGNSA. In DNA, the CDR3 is TGTGCCAGCAGCTTAGCGGGGCTCGAGCAGTACTTC. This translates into CASSLAGLEQYF.

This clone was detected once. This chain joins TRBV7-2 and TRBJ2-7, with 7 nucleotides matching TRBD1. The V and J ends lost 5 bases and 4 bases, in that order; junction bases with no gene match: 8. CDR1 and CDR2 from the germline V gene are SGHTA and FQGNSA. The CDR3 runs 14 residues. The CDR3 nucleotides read TGTGCCAGCAGCCCTCAGACAGGGCCTTACGAGCAGTACTTC. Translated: CASSPQTGPYEQYF.

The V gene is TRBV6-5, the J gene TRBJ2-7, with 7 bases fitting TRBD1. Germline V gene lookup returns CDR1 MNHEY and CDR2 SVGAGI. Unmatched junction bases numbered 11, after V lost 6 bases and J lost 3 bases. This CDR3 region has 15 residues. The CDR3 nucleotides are TGTGCCAGCAGGTCCCAGGGGGTTCAAGGCTACGAGCAGTACTTC. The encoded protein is CASRSQGVQGYEQYF.

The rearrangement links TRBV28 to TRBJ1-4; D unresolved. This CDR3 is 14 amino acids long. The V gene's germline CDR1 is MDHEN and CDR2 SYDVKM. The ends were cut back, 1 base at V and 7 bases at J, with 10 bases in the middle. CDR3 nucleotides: TGTGCCAGCAGTTTATACGGGTACCGTGAAAAACTGTTTTTT. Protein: CASSLYGYREKLFF.

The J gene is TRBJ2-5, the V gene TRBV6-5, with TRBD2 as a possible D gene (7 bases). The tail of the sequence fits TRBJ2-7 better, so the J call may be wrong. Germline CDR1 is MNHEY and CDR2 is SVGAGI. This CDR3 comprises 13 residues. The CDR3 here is CASKGGSSYEQYF. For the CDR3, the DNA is TGTGCCAGCAAGGGGGGGAGCTCCTACGAGCAGTACTTC.

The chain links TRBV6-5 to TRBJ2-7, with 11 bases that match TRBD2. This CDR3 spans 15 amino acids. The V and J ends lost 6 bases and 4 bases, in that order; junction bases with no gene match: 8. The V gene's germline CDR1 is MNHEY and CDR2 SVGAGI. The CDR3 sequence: CASSTQPSGGYEQYF. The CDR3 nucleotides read TGTGCCAGCAGCACTCAGCCTAGCGGGGGGTACGAGCAGTACTTC.

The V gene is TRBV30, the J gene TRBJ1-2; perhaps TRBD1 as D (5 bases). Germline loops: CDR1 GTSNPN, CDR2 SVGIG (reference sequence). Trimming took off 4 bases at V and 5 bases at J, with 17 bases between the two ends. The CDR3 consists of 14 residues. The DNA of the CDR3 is TGTGCCTGGACTCTCGGCACAGGCCGATATGGCTACACCTTC. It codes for CAWTLGTGRYGYTF.

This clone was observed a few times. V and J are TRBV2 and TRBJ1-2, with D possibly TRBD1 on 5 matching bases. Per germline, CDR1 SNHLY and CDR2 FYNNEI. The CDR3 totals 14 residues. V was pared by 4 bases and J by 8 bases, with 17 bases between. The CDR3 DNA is TGTGCCAGCAGTGTTAACAGGAGAGGCGAAGGCTACACCTTC. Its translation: CASSVNRRGEGYTF.

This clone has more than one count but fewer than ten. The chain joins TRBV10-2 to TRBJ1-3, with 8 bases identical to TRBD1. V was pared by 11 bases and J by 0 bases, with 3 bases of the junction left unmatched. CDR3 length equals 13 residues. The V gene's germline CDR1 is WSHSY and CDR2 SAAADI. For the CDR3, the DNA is TGCGCCGCACAGGGGGTCTCTGGAAACACCATATATTTT. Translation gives CAAQGVSGNTIYF.